The 4 T cell receptor beta chains listed next were all sequenced from one sample in a study of cytomegalovirus exposure and HLA in healthy donors. The primer mix had 60 Vbeta and 13 Jbeta primers. Only in-frame clones appear in the TCRdb table, and some are missing; sequencing was by immunoSEQ multiplex PCR. The table lists some 160,000 clones, around 73% of them singletons, with about 1.5% in the top ten. The sample taken for sequencing was PBMCs. Receptor source: a male donor in good health and CMV-seronegative.

V gene TRBV5-4 combines with J gene TRBJ2-5, with D perhaps matching TRBD2 (5 bases). V was cut by 4 bases and J by 1 base, with 14 bases left in between. Germline-derived CDR1 and CDR2 are SGHNT and YYREEE (reference sequence). The CDR3 is 15 amino acids. CDR3 amino acids: CASSPRSGSQETQYF. As DNA, the CDR3 is TGTGCCAGCAGCCCCCGGTCGGGGTCCCAAGAGACCCAGTACTTC.

V gene TRBV7-8 combines with J gene TRBJ1-5, with TRBD1 matching 7 bases. The germline V gene has CDR1 SGHVS and CDR2 FQNEAQ. CDR3 length: 16 residues. J lost 3 bases, V lost 5 bases, and 10 bases had no gene match. For the CDR3, the DNA is TGTGCCAGCAGCCGCCAAATACAGGGGTACAATCAGCCCCAGCATTTT. As protein: CASSRQIQGYNQPQHF.

CDR3 bases: TGTGCCAGCAGCCAAGAGGAAACACTCGGCGGTGAAAAACTGTTTTTT. Its protein product is CASSQEETLGGEKLFF. J is TRBJ1-4 and V is TRBV4-2; D gene unclear. The germline gives CDR1 LGHNA, CDR2 YNFKEQ. This CDR3 region has 16 residues. Trimming stripped 0 bases from V and 7 bases from J, with 15 bases between.

V usage is TRBV18 and J usage is TRBJ1-1; 8 nucleotides agree with TRBD1. Germline V CDR1 and CDR2: KGHSH, LQKENI. This CDR3 contains 14 residues. Trimming removed 3 bases from V and 5 bases from J; junction bases left unmatched: 5. The CDR3: CASSPQTGVTEAFF. CDR3 in DNA: TGTGCCAGCTCACCTCAGACAGGGGTGACTGAAGCTTTCTTT.